The 15 T cell receptor beta chains listed next were all sequenced from one sample in a study of T cell repertoires in cytomegalovirus infection. MiXCR, applied by TCRdb to the reads, yields one record per CDR3 protein. The sample shows roughly 990,000 distinct CDR3 sequences, approximately 31% of them seen only once. These receptors have no known antigen. Here the sequenced sample was cultured CD8+ T cells from PBMCs, taken from culture after CMV antigen stimulation. These receptors were collected from a human donor in good health (CMV status not recorded). Some clones in this sample may be carry-over from other donors' samples.

V usage is TRBV19 and J usage is TRBJ2-2, with TRBD1 identical over 7 bases. Per the germline V gene, CDR1 is LNHDA and CDR2 is SQIVND (reference sequence). Germline trimming cut 2 bases from V and 6 bases from J; bases unmatched to any gene: 3. CDR3 length: 14 amino acids. This CDR3 reads CASSIRGRPGELFF. Here the CDR3 DNA reads TGTGCCAGTAGTATAAGGGGGCGCCCCGGGGAGCTGTTTTTT.

The chain recombines TRBV10-3 with TRBJ1-5; D ambiguous. CDR1 and CDR2 from the germline V gene are ENHRY and SYGVKD. This CDR3 contains 14 residues. V was shortened by 10 bases and J by 0 bases, with 13 bases between the two germline ends. The CDR3, as DNA: TGTGCCACCTTGAGCGGGGATAGCAATCAGCCCCAGCATTTT. This translates into CATLSGDSNQPQHF.

The V call is TRBV14, the J call TRBJ2-1; TRBD2 matches 8 bases. With V trimmed by 4 bases and J by 8 bases, 10 bases remained unmatched. Germline-derived CDR1 and CDR2 are SGHDN and FVKESK. The CDR3 sequence is 15 residues long. DNA for the CDR3: TGTGCCAGCAGCCGAGCGGGGGCCGGGGTGTATGAGCAGTTCTTC. Translation: CASSRAGAGVYEQFF.

A single count supports this clonotype. V usage is TRBV3-1 and J usage is TRBJ2-7; D possibly matches TRBD1 or TRBD2 (5 bases each). V lost 3 bases, J lost 3 bases, and 18 bases lay in between. This CDR3 has 16 residues. Germline assignment: CDR1 LGHDT and CDR2 YNNKEL (reference sequence). CDR3 coding DNA: TGTGCCAGCAGCCAGGGGACCGGCAGGGCCCTCTACGAGCAGTACTTC. Its protein product is CASSQGTGRALYEQYF.

The sample holds many counts of this clonotype. The rearrangement links TRBV7-2 to TRBJ2-7; a possible D gene is TRBD2 (5 bases). The CDR3 extends over 15 amino acids. Germline assignment: CDR1 SGHTA and CDR2 FQGNSA. V was cut by 5 bases and J by 1 base, with 15 bases left in between. The CDR3 region is CASSQFHGGSYEQYV. DNA of the CDR3: TGTGCCAGCAGCCAATTCCATGGAGGATCCTACGAGCAGTACGTC.

This clonotype was picked up a small number of times. The genes are TRBV6-2 or TRBV6-3 and TRBJ2-1, with 8 bases that match TRBD2. J gave up 6 bases and V 2 bases, and 9 bases lay outside the gene matches. The CDR3 is 16 amino acids. From germline, CDR1 is MNHEY and CDR2 SVGEGT. CDR3 sequence reads: CASSYGLALFGNEQFF. The DNA of the CDR3 is TGTGCCAGCAGTTACGGACTAGCCCTTTTTGGCAATGAGCAGTTCTTC.

This clonotype was counted a few times. The chain combines TRBV7-6 with TRBJ2-1, with D perhaps TRBD2 (6 bases). The ends were cut back, 3 bases at V and 9 bases at J, with 15 bases in the middle. From germline, CDR1 is SGHVS and CDR2 FNYEAQ. The CDR3 is 14 amino acids. The CDR3 nucleotides are TGTGCCAGCAGCTTCGGACGGGGGTATAGTGAGCAGTTCTTC. Protein sequence: CASSFGRGYSEQFF.

This rearrangement joins TRBV5-1 to TRBJ2-2, with D perhaps matching TRBD1 or TRBD2 (5 bases each). V gave up 5 bases and J gave up 1 base, with 15 bases separating them. The germline V gene encodes CDR1 SGHRS and CDR2 YFSETQ. The CDR3 length is 16 residues. CDR3 in DNA: TGCGCCAGCAGACAAGAGGGGAACCTGAACACCGGGGAGCTGTTTTTT. This sequence encodes CASRQEGNLNTGELFF.

Only one count was recorded for this clonotype. CDR3 sequence (DNA): TGTGCCAGCAGCTCGCCCTTAGCGGATCTGACGACCGGGGAGCTGTTTTTT. The encoded protein is CASSSPLADLTTGELFF. This sequence joins TRBV7-9 and TRBJ2-2; D might be TRBD2 (6 bases). Germline CDR1 and CDR2: SEHNR and FQNEAQ (reference sequence). Trimming took 4 bases from V and 5 from J, leaving 20 bases between them. This CDR3 contains 17 residues.

The chain has TRBV7-9 and TRBJ1-1, with D maybe TRBD1 (5 bases). CDR3 length: 14 amino acids. Germline loops: CDR1 SEHNR, CDR2 FQNEAQ (reference sequence). V lost 4 bases to trimming and J lost 6 bases, with 15 bases between them. CDR3 sequence: CASSSSDTTPEAFF. The CDR3 DNA sequence: TGTGCCAGCAGCTCCTCGGACACGACCCCTGAAGCTTTCTTT. Variable domain in full (rest from reference TRBV7-9 and TRBJ1-1): DTGVSQNPRHKITKRGQNVTFRCDPISEHNRLYWYRQTLGQGPEFLTYFQNEAQLEKSRLLSDRFSAERPKGSFSTLEIQRTEQGDSAMYLCASSSSDTTPEAFFGQGTRLTVV.

This clonotype came up many times. V and J are TRBV4-2 and TRBJ1-4; TRBD1 matches at 11 bases. Germline V gene lookup returns CDR1 LGHNA and CDR2 YNFKEQ. This CDR3 comprises 16 residues. The junction had 5 bases not matched to a gene; V was cut back by 0 bases and J by 8 bases. CDR3 nucleotide sequence: TGTGCCAGCAGCCAAGAGACGGGGACAGGGGGGGAAAAACTGTTTTTT. Its protein is CASSQETGTGGEKLFF.

At least ten counts were recorded for this clonotype. The chain recombines TRBV27 with TRBJ2-1; a possible D gene is TRBD1 (5 bases). The CDR3 is made up of 13 amino acids. The germline V gene has CDR1 MNHEY and CDR2 SMNVEV (reference sequence). V was cut by 5 bases and J by 6 bases, with 11 bases left in between. The CDR3 spells CASSQRRGNEQFF. The CDR3, as DNA: TGTGCCAGCAGTCAAAGAAGGGGCAATGAGCAGTTCTTC.

V and J are TRBV20-1 and TRBJ2-7, with TRBD2 identical over 8 bases. The CDR3 sequence is 13 residues long. Germline values: CDR1 DFQATT, CDR2 SNEGSKA (reference sequence). V shed 3 bases and J 0 bases; nucleotides not matched to a gene: 1. CDR3 in amino acids: CSASAGGSYEQYV. The CDR3 DNA reads TGCAGTGCTAGTGCGGGGGGCTCCTACGAGCAGTACGTC.

In this sample, this clonotype turned up many times. The chain recombines TRBV7-2 with TRBJ2-7; D unresolved. This CDR3 comprises 14 residues. Germline V lookup: CDR1 SGHTA, CDR2 FQGNSA. V shed 0 bases and J shed 3 bases, with 9 bases lying between them. CDR3 residues: CASSLASLDYEQYV. In nucleotides, the CDR3 is TGTGCCAGCAGCTTAGCCTCCTTGGACTACGAGCAGTACGTC.

This clonotype was seen repeatedly, ten times or more. This sequence joins TRBV7-8 and TRBJ1-4; 8 positions agree with TRBD1. The germline CDR1 and CDR2 sequences are SGHVS and FQNEAQ. Losses at the gene ends were 1 base for V and 8 bases for J; bases not matched to a gene: 6. The CDR3 is 15 amino acids. The CDR3: CASSLDGDRGEKLFF. The CDR3 bases are TGTGCCAGCAGCTTAGATGGCGACAGGGGAGAAAAACTGTTTTTT.